These 22 T cell receptor beta chains were all obtained from the same sample, sequenced in a study of T cell responses to AZD1222 COVID-19 vaccine (dated by TCRdb to the early 2020s). The library was prepared using the immunoSEQ multiplex PCR assay. Not all clones reach the TCRdb copy of this immuneACCESS table, which keeps in-frame sequences only. Checked studies attribute under half of the gap to unresolved V genes and leave the rest unexplained. This sample holds more than 70,000 clones; 90% were observed only once. Of the sample, about 4.3% falls within the top ten clones. The time point label, read with the paper, signifies: baseline before first vaccination. The sequencing here drew on peripheral blood, taken on day 0 of AZD1222 vaccination. These receptors originate from an adult in good health.

Of note for this clone: One junction end disagrees with the germline gene, perhaps due to a read error. V is TRBV11-2 and J is TRBJ1-1; possibly TRBD1 for D (5 bases). Germline lookup yields CDR1 SGHAT and CDR2 FQNNGV. The CDR3 totals 12 residues. CDR3 in amino acids: CASSLEVGQAFF. The CDR3 region has the DNA TGTGCCAGCAGCCTAGAGGTGGGGCAAGCTTTCTTT.

The chain has TRBV6-1 and TRBJ2-7; D is perhaps TRBD1 (5 bases). The CDR3 totals 15 residues. Germline assignment: CDR1 MNHNS and CDR2 SASEGT. With 2 bases removed from V and 3 bases from J, the gap between germline ends came to 14 bases. The CDR3 loop reads CASSELRPTGYEQYF. CDR3 bases: TGTGCCAGCAGTGAACTGAGACCCACAGGCTACGAGCAGTACTTC.

The chain has TRBV6-5 and TRBJ2-7; no firm D call. Trimming left V 8 bases short and J 6 bases short, with 17 bases between. CDR3 length: 13 amino acids. Germline V gene data show CDR1 as MNHEY and CDR2 as SVGAGI. The chain's CDR3 is CASWAPSTVEQYF. The CDR3 DNA follows: TGTGCCAGCTGGGCCCCCTCCACGGTCGAGCAGTACTTC.

The rearrangement uses TRBV27 and TRBJ1-1, with TRBD1 as a possible D gene (5 bases). The V end was cut by 2 bases, the J end by 11 bases, with 30 bases between. This CDR3 comprises 18 residues. Germline CDR1 reads MNHEY; CDR2 reads SMNVEV (reference sequence). In nucleotides, the CDR3 is TGTGCCAGCAGTTTAATCGGCGGGACGGGGAAGAGGGAGGGGAGGGCTTTCTTT. Translation: CASSLIGGTGKREGRAFF.

The rearrangement joins TRBV7-8 to TRBJ2-3; 9 nucleotides align to TRBD1. The CDR3 length is 17 residues. The J segment lost 6 bases and the V segment lost 1 base, leaving 11 bases of the junction unmatched. The germline CDR1 and CDR2 sequences are SGHVS and FQNEAQ. This chain's CDR3 is CASSLVPPGQGTDTQYF. The CDR3 nucleotides are TGTGCCAGCAGCTTAGTGCCCCCGGGACAGGGAACGGATACGCAGTATTTT.

V gene TRBV6-4 combines with J gene TRBJ1-6; 8 bases are shared with TRBD1. The CDR3 length is 15 residues. V shed 3 bases, J shed 7 bases, and the junction held 5 bases outside the gene matches. Germline V gene sequence: CDR1 MRHNA, CDR2 SNTAGT. The CDR3 region is CASSDGQGFNSPLHF. The CDR3 DNA follows: TGTGCCAGCAGTGATGGACAGGGCTTCAATTCACCCCTCCACTTT.

The CDR3 DNA follows: TGTGCCAGCAGCGTTGGTGGGGAAGACACCATATATTTT. It encodes CASSVGGEDTIYF. The gene calls are TRBV9 and TRBJ1-3; D gene ambiguous. There are 13 residues in the CDR3. V was pared by 2 bases and J by 8 bases, with 11 bases between. Germline V CDR1 and CDR2: SGDLS, YYNGEE.

Note on this clone: The same CDR3 also results from other DNA sequences found in this sample. The chain couples TRBV6-5 to TRBJ1-3; 8 nucleotides agree with TRBD1. CDR3 length: 12 amino acids. CDR1 and CDR2 (germline): MNHEY, SVGAGI. Trimming removed 11 bases from V and 2 bases from J; junction bases left unmatched: 2. CDR3 region: CASQGAGNTIYF. The DNA of the CDR3 is TGTGCCTCACAGGGGGCTGGAAACACCATATATTTT.

The gene calls are TRBV10-3 and TRBJ1-5; possible D gene TRBD1, 6 bases. V was cut by 2 bases and J by 3 bases, with 8 bases left in between. This CDR3 has 14 amino acids. CDR1 and CDR2 (germline): ENHRY, SYGVKD. Here the CDR3 reads CAISEGQLNQPQHF. The CDR3 coding sequence is TGTGCCATCAGTGAGGGACAGCTCAATCAGCCCCAGCATTTT.

The chain employs TRBV12-3 or TRBV12-4 and TRBJ2-1, with 9 bases fitting TRBD1. J lost 8 bases, V lost 5 bases, and 4 bases had no gene match. There are 13 residues in the CDR3. The DNA for the CDR3 is TGTGCCAGCAGTGGGACAGGGAGCGATGAGCAGTTCTTC. As protein: CASSGTGSDEQFF.

The J gene is TRBJ1-2, the V gene TRBV28, with 7 bases matching TRBD1. The CDR3 totals 15 residues. Losses at the gene ends were 5 bases for V and 0 bases for J; bases not matched to a gene: 6. CDR1 is MDHEN, CDR2 SYDVKM, per germline. Here the CDR3 DNA reads TGTGCCAGCAGTCCAGGGACAGTGACTAACTATGGCTACACCTTC. Its translation: CASSPGTVTNYGYTF.

This clone was recorded once. The rearrangement joins TRBV14 to TRBJ1-6; TRBD1 might be the D (5 bases). The CDR3 length is 13 residues. Germline lookup yields CDR1 SGHDN and CDR2 FVKESK. With 1 base removed from V and 12 bases from J, the gap between germline ends came to 10 bases. CDR3 coding DNA: TGTGCCAGCAGCCAAGTTACTCAGGGACCCCTCCACTTT. Translating gives CASSQVTQGPLHF.

The chain couples TRBV2 to TRBJ1-3; no definite D call. V dropped 6 bases and J dropped 0 bases, with 9 bases sitting between them. CDR1 and CDR2 (germline): SNHLY, FYNNEI. The CDR3 spans 14 residues. CDR3 bases: TGTGCCAGCAGCGAGGCGTACTCTGGAAACACCATATATTTT. This encodes CASSEAYSGNTIYF.

The chain carries TRBV5-1 and TRBJ2-3; weak D call: TRBD1 (5 bases). The length of the CDR3 is 15 residues. CDR1 is SGHRS, CDR2 YFSETQ, per germline. V gave up 0 bases and J gave up 4 bases, with 12 bases separating them. CDR3 loop: CASSLVGEKSDTQYF. The CDR3 DNA reads as TGCGCCAGCAGCTTGGTAGGGGAAAAATCAGATACGCAGTATTTT.

This chain joins TRBV7-9 and TRBJ2-1, with 13 bases matching TRBD2. The CDR3 extends over 16 amino acids. J gave up 8 bases and V 1 base, and 5 bases lay outside the gene matches. Per the germline V gene, CDR1 is SEHNR and CDR2 is FQNEAQ (reference sequence). Written as DNA, the CDR3 is TGTGCCAGCAGCTTAGATCGGACTAGCGGGGGCGATGAGCAGTTCTTC. Translating gives CASSLDRTSGGDEQFF.

The genes are TRBV27 and TRBJ2-6; D ambiguous. Germline CDR1 is MNHEY and CDR2 is SMNVEV (reference sequence). V was cut by 4 bases and J by 12 bases, with 16 bases left in between. This CDR3 has 14 residues. As DNA, the CDR3 is TGTGCCAGCAGTTCATACTACAAGGACGGCGTCCTGACTTTC. Amino acid sequence: CASSSYYKDGVLTF.

The CDR3 sequence: CASSLGMGGDEKLFF. In nucleotides, the CDR3 is TGCGCCAGCAGCTTGGGAATGGGGGGAGATGAAAAACTGTTTTTT. The chain uses TRBV5-1 and TRBJ1-4, with D possibly TRBD1 on 5 matching bases. Trimming removed 0 bases at V and 6 bases at J, with 12 bases between. Germline lookup yields CDR1 SGHRS and CDR2 YFSETQ. The CDR3 extends over 15 amino acids.

The V and J genes are TRBV12-3 or TRBV12-4 and TRBJ1-4, with TRBD1 as a possible D gene (5 bases). V lost 3 bases and J 8 bases, leaving 10 bases between the germline ends. This CDR3 contains 13 residues. CDR3 residues: CASSLVGAEKLFF. The CDR3 DNA sequence: TGTGCCAGCAGTTTGGTAGGGGCCGAAAAACTGTTTTTT.

The rearrangement joins TRBV21-1 to TRBJ2-3; TRBD2, as called in the table, went unchecked against the DNA. TRBV21-1 is a recognized pseudogene. CDR3 size: 16 residues. The CDR3 coding sequence is TGTGCCAGCAGCAGCCTGAAGGCAGAGGGCACAGATACGCAGTATTTT. Protein product: CASSSLKAEGTDTQYF.

Here the CDR3 reads CASSLGLRVGERETQYF. CDR3 DNA sequence: TGTGCCAGCAGCTTAGGCCTAAGGGTCGGGGAGAGGGAGACCCAGTACTTC. The chain employs TRBV13 and TRBJ2-5, with D possibly matching TRBD2 (5 bases). The length of the CDR3 is 17 residues. Per germline, CDR1 PRHDT and CDR2 FYEKMQ (reference sequence). Trimming left V 0 bases short and J 5 bases short, with 19 bases between.

This rearrangement joins TRBV27 to TRBJ1-3, with TRBD1 as a possible D gene (6 bases). The CDR3 runs to 14 residues. Trimming pared 5 bases from V and 1 base from J, leaving 9 bases between. The germline V gene has CDR1 MNHEY and CDR2 SMNVEV (reference sequence). CDR3 sequence reads: CASSPQGSGNTIYF. The CDR3 bases are TGTGCCAGCAGTCCACAGGGTTCTGGAAACACCATATATTTT.

The chain recombines TRBV14 with TRBJ2-5, with 11 bases fitting TRBD2. Trimming took 1 base from V and 1 from J; bases not matched to a gene: 11. This CDR3 region has 19 residues. The germline V gene encodes CDR1 SGHDN and CDR2 FVKESK. CDR3 sequence reads: CASSQGGTSGRYFQETQYF. CDR3 nucleotides: TGTGCCAGCAGCCAAGGGGGGACTAGCGGACGATACTTCCAAGAGACCCAGTACTTC.